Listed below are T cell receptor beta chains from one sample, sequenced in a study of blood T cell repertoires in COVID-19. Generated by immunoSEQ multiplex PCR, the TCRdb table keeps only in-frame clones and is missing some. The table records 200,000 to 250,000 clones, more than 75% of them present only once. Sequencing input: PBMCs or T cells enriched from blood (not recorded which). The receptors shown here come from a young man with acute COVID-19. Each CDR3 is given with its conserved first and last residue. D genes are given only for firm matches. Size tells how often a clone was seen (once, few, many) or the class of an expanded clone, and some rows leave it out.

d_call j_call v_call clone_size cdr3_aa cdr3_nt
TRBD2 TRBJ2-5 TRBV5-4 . CASSVPGLAGTETQYF TGTGCCAGCAGCGTACCGGGACTAGCGGGGACAGAGACCCAGTACTTC
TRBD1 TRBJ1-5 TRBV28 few CASRRGQGAYQPQHF TGTGCCAGCAGACGAGGACAGGGGGCCTACCAGCCCCAGCATTTT
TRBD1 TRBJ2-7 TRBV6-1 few CASSEAALNTGGRYEQYF TGTGCCAGCAGTGAAGCCGCTCTGAATACAGGGGGAAGGTACGAGCAGTACTTC
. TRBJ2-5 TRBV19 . CASSISGLGETQYF TGTGCCAGTAGTATTAGCGGCCTGGGCGAGACCCAGTACTTC
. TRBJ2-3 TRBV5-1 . CASSSVFKDTQYF TGCGCCAGCAGCTCAGTTTTTAAAGATACGCAGTATTTT
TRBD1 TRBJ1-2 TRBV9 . CASSVANRGNYGYTF TGTGCCAGCAGCGTAGCGAACAGGGGGAACTATGGCTACACCTTC
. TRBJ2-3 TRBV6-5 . CASSPRDTRGDTQYF TGTGCCAGCAGTCCCCGGGACACAAGAGGAGATACGCAGTATTTT
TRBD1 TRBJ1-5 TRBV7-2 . CASSLYRGEQPQHF TGTGCCAGCAGCTTATACAGGGGAGAGCAGCCCCAGCATTTT
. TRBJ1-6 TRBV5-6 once CASSPGRGLGNSPLHF TGTGCCAGCAGCCCGGGGAGGGGCTTAGGCAATTCACCCCTCCACTTT
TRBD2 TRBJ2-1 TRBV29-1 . CSVDKAGTYNEQFF TGCAGCGTTGATAAAGCGGGGACCTACAATGAGCAGTTCTTC
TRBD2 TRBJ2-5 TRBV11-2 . CASSLLLSGKTGGTQYF TGTGCCAGCAGCTTACTTCTGAGCGGAAAAACGGGAGGAACCCAGTACTTC
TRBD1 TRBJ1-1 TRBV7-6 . CASSLGQGRGYTEAFF TGTGCCAGCAGCTTGGGACAGGGCCGGGGGTACACTGAAGCTTTCTTT
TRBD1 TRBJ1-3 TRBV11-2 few CASSLNRGRDSGNTIYF TGTGCCAGCAGCCTCAACAGGGGCCGGGACTCTGGAAACACCATATATTTT
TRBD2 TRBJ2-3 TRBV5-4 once CASSGLAGGISTDTQYF TGTGCCAGCAGCGGCCTCGCGGGGGGGATAAGCACAGATACGCAGTATTTT
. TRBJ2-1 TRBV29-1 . CSVQDYNEQFF TGCAGCGTTCAGGATTACAATGAGCAGTTCTTC
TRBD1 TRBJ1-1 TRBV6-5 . CASGRDRGNTEAFF TGTGCCAGCGGCCGGGACAGGGGGAACACTGAAGCTTTCTTT
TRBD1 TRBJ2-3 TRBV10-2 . CASSAPWTGGLLTTDTQYF TGCGCCAGCAGTGCACCATGGACAGGGGGCCTCCTCACCACAGATACGCAGTATTTT
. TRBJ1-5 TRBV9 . CASSSSWGGNQPQHF TGTGCCAGCAGCTCCTCGTGGGGGGGTAATCAGCCCCAGCATTTT
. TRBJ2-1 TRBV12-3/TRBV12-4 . CASSFPQGDEQFF TGTGCCAGCAGTTTCCCCCAGGGCGATGAGCAGTTCTTC
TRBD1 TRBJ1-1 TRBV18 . CASSPIVWTGDTEAFF TGTGCCAGCTCACCCATCGTGTGGACAGGGGACACTGAAGCTTTCTTT
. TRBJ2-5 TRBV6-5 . CATGEYQETQYF TGTGCCACCGGGGAGTACCAAGAGACCCAGTACTTC
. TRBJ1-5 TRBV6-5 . CASTVHSNQPQHF TGTGCCAGCACAGTTCATAGCAATCAGCCCCAGCATTTT
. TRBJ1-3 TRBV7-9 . CASSLAGTFSGNTIYF TGTGCCAGCAGCTTAGCCGGGACATTCTCTGGAAACACCATATATTTT
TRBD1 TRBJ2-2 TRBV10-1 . CASSLRTGNTGELFF TGCGCCAGCAGCCTCCGGACAGGGAACACCGGGGAGCTGTTTTTT
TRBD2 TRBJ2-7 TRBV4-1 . CASSQDWATSGAPEQYF TGCGCCAGCAGCCAAGATTGGGCGACTAGCGGGGCCCCCGAGCAGTACTTC
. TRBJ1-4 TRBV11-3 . CASSSKDSSEKLFF TGTGCCAGCAGCTCGAAGGACAGCTCTGAAAAACTGTTTTTT
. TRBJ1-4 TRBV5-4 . CASSLQGLGEKLFF TGTGCCAGCAGCTTGCAGGGACTTGGGGAAAAACTGTTTTTT
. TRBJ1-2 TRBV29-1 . CSVEARDGGYGYTF TGCAGCGTTGAAGCGCGGGACGGAGGATATGGCTACACCTTC
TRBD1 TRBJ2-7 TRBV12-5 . CASASDQGAEHEQYF TGTGCTAGTGCCTCCGACCAGGGGGCGGAACACGAGCAGTACTTC
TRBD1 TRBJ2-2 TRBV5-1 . CASSTGQGNTGELFF TGCGCCAGCAGCACGGGACAGGGCAACACCGGGGAGCTGTTTTTT
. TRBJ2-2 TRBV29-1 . CSVVNTGELFF TGCAGCGTCGTAAACACCGGGGAGCTGTTTTTT
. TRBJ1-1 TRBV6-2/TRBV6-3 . CASSYWRETEAFF TGTGCCAGCAGTTATTGGAGGGAAACTGAAGCTTTCTTT
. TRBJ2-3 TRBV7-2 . CASSPGLGAARDTQYF TGTGCCAGCAGCCCGGGGTTGGGGGCTGCGCGGGATACGCAGTATTTT
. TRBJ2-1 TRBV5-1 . CASSLQGSEQFF TGCGCCAGCAGCTTACAGGGATCAGAGCAGTTCTTC
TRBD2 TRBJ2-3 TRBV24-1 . CATSLRGTDTQYF TGTGCCACCAGTTTGCGGGGGACAGATACGCAGTATTTT
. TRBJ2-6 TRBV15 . CATSRDRGSGANVLTF TGTGCCACCAGCAGAGACAGGGGCTCTGGGGCCAACGTCCTGACTTTC
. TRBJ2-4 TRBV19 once CASSMGARPQEHIQYF TGTGCCAGTAGTATGGGGGCTCGGCCCCAAGAGCACATTCAGTACTTC
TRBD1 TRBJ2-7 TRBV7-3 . CASSLSPRTGGSYEQYF TGTGCCAGCAGCTTATCCCCCCGGACAGGGGGTTCCTACGAGCAGTACTTC
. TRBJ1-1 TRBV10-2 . CASRETGWNTEAFF TGCGCCAGCAGGGAGACAGGATGGAACACTGAAGCTTTCTTT
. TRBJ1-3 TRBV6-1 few CASSDREVLGNTIYF TGTGCCAGCAGTGACAGGGAGGTCCTCGGAAACACCATATATTTT
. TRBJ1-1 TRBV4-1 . CASSQYGGAEAFF TGCGCCAGCAGCCAATATGGAGGCGCTGAAGCTTTCTTT
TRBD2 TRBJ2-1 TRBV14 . CASSGLALSEGEQFF TGTGCCAGCAGTGGACTAGCGCTAAGCGAGGGTGAGCAGTTCTTC
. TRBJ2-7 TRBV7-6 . CASSSLRGSYEQYF TGTGCCAGCAGCTCCCTTAGGGGCTCCTACGAGCAGTACTTC
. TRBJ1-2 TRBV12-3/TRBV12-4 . CASSLQGGYGYTF TGTGCCAGCAGTTTACAGGGCGGCTATGGCTACACCTTC
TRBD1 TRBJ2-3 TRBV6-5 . CASTLTGIADTQYF TGTGCCAGCACCTTGACAGGGATAGCAGATACGCAGTATTTT
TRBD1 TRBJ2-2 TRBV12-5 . CASGTPGQGANTGELFF TGTGCTAGTGGTACTCCGGGACAGGGCGCGAACACCGGGGAGCTGTTTTTT
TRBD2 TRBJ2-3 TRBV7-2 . CASSFLAGGTDTQYF TGTGCCAGCAGCTTTCTAGCGGGGGGCACAGATACGCAGTATTTT
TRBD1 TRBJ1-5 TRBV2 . CASSRTGPQHF TGTGCCAGCAGTAGGACAGGGCCCCAGCATTTT
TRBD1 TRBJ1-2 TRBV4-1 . CASSQDVPGGTYGYTF TGCGCCAGCAGCCAAGATGTCCCAGGGGGGACCTATGGCTACACCTTC